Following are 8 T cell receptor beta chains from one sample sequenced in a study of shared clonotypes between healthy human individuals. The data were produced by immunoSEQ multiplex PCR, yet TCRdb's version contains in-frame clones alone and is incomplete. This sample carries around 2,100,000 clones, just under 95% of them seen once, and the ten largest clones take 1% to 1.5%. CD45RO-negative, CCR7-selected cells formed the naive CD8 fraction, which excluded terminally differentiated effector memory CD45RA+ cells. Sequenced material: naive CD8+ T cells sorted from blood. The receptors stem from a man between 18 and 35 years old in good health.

CDR3 coding DNA: TGTGCCAGCAGCTTAAACAGGGGCTCCTACCTCTCCTACGAGCAGTACTTC. Translation gives CASSLNRGSYLSYEQYF. This chain uses TRBV7-8 with TRBJ2-7; TRBD1 matches 7 bases. Germline V gene lookup returns CDR1 SGHVS and CDR2 FQNEAQ. V was pared by 2 bases and J by 0 bases, with 10 bases of the junction left unmatched. The CDR3 spans 17 residues.

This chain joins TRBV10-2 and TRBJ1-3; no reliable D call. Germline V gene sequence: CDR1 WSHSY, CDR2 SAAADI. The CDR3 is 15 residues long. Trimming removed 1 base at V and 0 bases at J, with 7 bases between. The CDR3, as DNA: TGCGCCAGCAGTGAGTTCTGGAGCTCTGGAAACACCATATATTTT. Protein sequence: CASSEFWSSGNTIYF.

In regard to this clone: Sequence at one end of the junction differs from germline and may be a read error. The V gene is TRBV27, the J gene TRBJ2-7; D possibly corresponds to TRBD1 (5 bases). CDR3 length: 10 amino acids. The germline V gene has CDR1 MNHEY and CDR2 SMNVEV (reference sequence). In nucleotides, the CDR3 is TGTGCCAGCAGTTTACAGGGCATTCTCTTC. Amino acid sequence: CASSLQGILF.

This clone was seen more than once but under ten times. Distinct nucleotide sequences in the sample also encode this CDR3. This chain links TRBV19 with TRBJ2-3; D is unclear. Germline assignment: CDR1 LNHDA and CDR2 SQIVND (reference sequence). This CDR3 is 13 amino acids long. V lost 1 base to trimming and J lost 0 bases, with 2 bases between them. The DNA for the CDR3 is TGTGCCAGTAGTATAGCGAGCACAGATACGCAGTATTTT. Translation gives CASSIASTDTQYF.

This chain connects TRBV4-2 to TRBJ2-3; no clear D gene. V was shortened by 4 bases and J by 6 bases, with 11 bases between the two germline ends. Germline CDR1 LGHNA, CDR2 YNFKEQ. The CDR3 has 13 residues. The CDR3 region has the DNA TGTGCCAGCAGCCGCCCAGCCGGGGATACGCAGTATTTT. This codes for CASSRPAGDTQYF.

CDR3 residues: CATGGTGDVYGYTF. The CDR3 region has the DNA TGTGCCACCGGGGGGACAGGGGATGTCTATGGCTACACCTTC. This chain uses TRBV5-4 with TRBJ1-2, with 10 bases aligning to TRBD1. CDR1 is SGHNT, CDR2 YYREEE, per germline (reference sequence). V was pared by 9 bases and J by 4 bases, with 9 bases of the junction left unmatched. The CDR3 length is 14 residues.

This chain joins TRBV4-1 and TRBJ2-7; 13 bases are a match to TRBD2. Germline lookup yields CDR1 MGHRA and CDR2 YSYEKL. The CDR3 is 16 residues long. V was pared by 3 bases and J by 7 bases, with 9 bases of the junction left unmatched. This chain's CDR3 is CASSHPGLAGEGEQYF. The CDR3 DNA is TGCGCCAGCAGCCACCCCGGACTAGCGGGGGAAGGGGAGCAGTACTTC.

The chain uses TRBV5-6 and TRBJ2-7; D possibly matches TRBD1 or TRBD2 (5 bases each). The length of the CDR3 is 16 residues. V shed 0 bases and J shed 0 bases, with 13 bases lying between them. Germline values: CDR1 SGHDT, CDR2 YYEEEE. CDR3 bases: TGTGCCAGCAGCTTGGCTGGGGGTAGGAGCTCCTACGAGCAGTACTTC. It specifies CASSLAGGRSSYEQYF.